The clone carrying this T cell receptor beta chain was seen a single time. No antigen is known for it. One base away lies a much larger clone, so this may be a sequencing read error. Germline loops: CDR1 SGHRS, CDR2 YFSETQ. This CDR3 is built from 14 residues. V was clipped by 6 bases and J by 7 bases, with 19 bases between them. cDNA libraries of TCR beta carried unique molecular identifiers. Input of roughly 1 to 11 million T cells yielded some 500,000 cDNA molecules. TCRdb reanalysed the PCR reads using MiXCR and keeps one entry per CDR3 protein. Among around 710,000 distinct CDR3 sequences listed, 46% were seen once. The sample is drawn from a study of post-analysis software for immune sequencing data. Study-wide points: Patients carried several TRBV segments more frequently than controls did, and TRBV5-6, TRBV5-1 and TRBV20-1 were among them.

This sequence joins TRBV5-1 and TRBJ1-1; D is ambiguous. The sample consisted of blood. The origin of this receptor is a girl under 18 with multiple sclerosis. The CDR3 coding sequence is TGCGCCAGCAAGAGGGCGGTGAACCGGGATGAAGCTTTCTTT. It encodes CASKRAVNRDEAFF. Based on the CDR3 plus reference TRBV5-1 and TRBJ1-1, the full variable domain is KAGVTQTPRYLIKTRGQQVTLSCSPISGHRSVSWYQQTPGQGLQFLFEYFSETQRNKGNFPGRFSGRQFSNSRSEMNVSTLELGDSALYLCASKRAVNRDEAFFGQGTRLTVV.